This TCR beta chain emerged from a study of shared clonotypes between healthy human individuals (dated by TCRdb to about 2020). Study-wide context: A couple of women and a few men aged 18 to 49 years were included in the cohort. Leukapheresis yielded between about 0.94 and 9 billion PBMCs per donor. To estimate repertoire size and how much clonotypes are shared between individuals, the study performed deep sequencing of blood TCR repertoires from 4 to 6 healthy adults. To increase sequencing depth and limit assay-specific biases, different laboratories used diverse techniques to prepare libraries and sequence TCR repertoires. For each donor, three plates each were used for CD4 naive and CD4 memory, two plates were used for CD8 naive, and one plate was used for CD8 memory. Paper-wide results and their limitations: When four donors were compared, the shared fraction of clonotypes was about 5% for naive CD4, about 4% for naive CD8, 2.3% for memory CD4, and 0.3% to 0.5% for memory CD8. Even with the large sequencing depth, rarefaction of the sorted-subset datasets indicated that sequencing was incomplete. The genetic and exposure-history diversity represented was limited by the small number of donors. Compared with non-shared clonotypes, the clonotypes found in all four sorted-subset donors had higher generation probabilities. Sampling was restricted to blood, and TCR repertoires in tissue are likely to differ from TCR repertoires in blood. Based on pairwise subsampling, the degree of clonotype sharing among donors was expected to be affected by sequencing depth. Naive subsets generally had larger estimated clonotype richness than memory subsets did.

Note on this clone: Its target antigen remains unknown. This clone may be a read error of a much larger clone one base away. The same CDR3 arises from other DNA sequences in this sample as well.

TCR CDR3 regions were amplified from genomic DNA by multiplex PCR using the deep immunoSEQ assay. For each cell subset, the extracted genomic DNA was distributed evenly across all wells of several immunoSEQ 96-well plates, and each plate served as one replicate. For sorted subsets, about 210 ng of genomic DNA, equivalent to 25,000 to 35,000 T cell genomes, went into each replicate PCR. Purified libraries were quantified with a Qubit 3.0 fluorometer, sized on a Bioanalyzer 2100, and re-quantified with the KAPA Library Quantification kit. A separate single-read 150-cycle Illumina NextSeq 550 flow cell was used to sequence each immunoSEQ 96-well plate. The original pipeline was this. Because only junctional sequences without quality scores were contained in the immunoSEQ output, filtering matching that applied to full-length reads could not be performed. To assign V/J genes and CDR3, sequences were annotated against IMGT germline references using PyIR, a Python wrapper for IgBLAST v1.9. Reads were filtered out if the reads had weak V/J assignments (E-value above 1e-6), no CDR3, stop codons, out-of-frame junctions, or ambiguous translated residues. V3J clonotypes were defined as sequences sharing an identical inferred V gene, J gene, and CDR3 amino acid sequence. Percentage overlap between repertoires was calculated by dividing the number of shared unique clonotypes by the size of the smaller repertoire. RTK rarefaction, the Chao1 estimator, and Recon v2.1 estimates of unobserved clonotypes were used to assess repertoire richness. OLGA was used to compute generation probabilities for all TCRbeta clonotypes that the gDNA method yielded from a handful of donors. The table was pulled from immuneACCESS by TCRdb, which kept in-frame rearrangements only. Such tables lose some clones; where checked, under half of the loss comes from unresolved V genes, and the rest has no known cause. V, J and clone size derive from that table, while D and trimming were established from the DNA sequence. The sample records around 2,000,000 clones, approximately 95% of which are singletons. Roughly 0.13% of the sample goes to the ten largest clones.

The donors were healthy, HIV-negative adults who had no recently reported acute infections or vaccinations. Only Caucasian adults living in Nashville, Tennessee, USA were represented among the donors. CD4+ T cells were enriched through magnetic negative selection, after which naive cells were positively selected on CD45RA and the remaining negative fraction served as the memory subset. Blood was collected by leukapheresis, and PBMCs were isolated by Ficoll-Histopaque density gradient centrifugation and then cryopreserved in liquid nitrogen vapor phase. Purity and quantity of every magnetically sorted T cell population were checked by analytical flow cytometry. Genomic DNA was isolated from every sorted fraction and measured by UV absorbance on a Nanodrop 2000c. The CDR3, from cysteine to phenylalanine, totals 11 residues. Of the read, only the CDR3 DNA is kept; its 33 bases are in frame from base 1. A distance of 2 bases separates the germline ends of V and J, which lose 3 bases and 2 bases respectively. CDR1 is given as MNHNS and CDR2 as SASEGT, both from the germline V gene.

The specimen was naive CD4+ T cells sorted from blood. Explained via the paper, the cell subset or site label denotes: CD45RA+ positively selected. The sequence links TRBV6-1 to TRBJ2-7, with no confidently assigned D gene. The clonotype originates from a man younger than 35 in good health. CDR3 loop: CASSDPYEQYF. The DNA sequence is as follows: TGTGCCAGCAGTGATCCCTACGAGCAGTACTTC.